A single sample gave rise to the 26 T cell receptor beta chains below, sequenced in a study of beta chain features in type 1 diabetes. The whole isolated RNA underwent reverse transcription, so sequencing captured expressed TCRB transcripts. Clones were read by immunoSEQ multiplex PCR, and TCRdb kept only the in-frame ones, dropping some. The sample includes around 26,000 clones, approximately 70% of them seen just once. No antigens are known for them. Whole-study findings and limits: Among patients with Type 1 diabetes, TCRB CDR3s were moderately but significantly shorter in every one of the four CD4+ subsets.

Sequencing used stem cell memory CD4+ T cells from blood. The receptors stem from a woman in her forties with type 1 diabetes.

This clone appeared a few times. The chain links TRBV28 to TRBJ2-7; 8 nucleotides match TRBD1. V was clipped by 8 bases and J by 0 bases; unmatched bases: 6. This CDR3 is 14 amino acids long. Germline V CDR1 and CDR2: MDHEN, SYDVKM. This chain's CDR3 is CASSIQGASYEQYF. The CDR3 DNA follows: TGTGCCAGCTCGATCCAGGGGGCCTCCTACGAGCAGTACTTC. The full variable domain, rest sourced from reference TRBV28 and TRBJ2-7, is DVKVTQSSRYLVKRTGEKVFLECVQDMDHENMFWYRQDPGLGLRLIYFSYDVKMKEKGDIPEGYSVSREKKERFSLILESASTNQTSMYLCASSIQGASYEQYFGPGTRLTVT.

CDR3 bases: TGTGCCAGCATTCTGAGGGTAGGTGGCACAGATACGCAGTATTTT. This gives the protein CASILRVGGTDTQYF. This sequence joins TRBV28 and TRBJ2-3; D perhaps matches TRBD2 (5 bases). The germline V gene has CDR1 MDHEN and CDR2 SYDVKM. CDR3 size: 15 residues. With 7 bases removed from V and 1 base from J, the gap between germline ends came to 15 bases.

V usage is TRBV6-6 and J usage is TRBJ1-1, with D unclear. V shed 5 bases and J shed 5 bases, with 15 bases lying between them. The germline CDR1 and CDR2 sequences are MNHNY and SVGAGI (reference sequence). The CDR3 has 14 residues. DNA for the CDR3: TGTGCCAGCAGTGGACTAATTGCGGGAACTGAAGCTTTCTTT. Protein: CASSGLIAGTEAFF.

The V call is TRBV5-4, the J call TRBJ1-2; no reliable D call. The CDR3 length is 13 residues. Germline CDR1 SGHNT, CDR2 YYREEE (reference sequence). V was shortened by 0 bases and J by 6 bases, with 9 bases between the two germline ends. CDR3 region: CASSLDSQNGYTF. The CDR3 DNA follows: TGTGCCAGCAGCTTGGACAGCCAAAATGGCTACACCTTC.

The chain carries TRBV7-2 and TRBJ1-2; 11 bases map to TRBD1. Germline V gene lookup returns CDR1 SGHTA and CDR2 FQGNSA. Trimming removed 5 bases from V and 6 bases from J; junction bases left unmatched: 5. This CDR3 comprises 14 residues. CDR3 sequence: CASSPDRGRHGYTF. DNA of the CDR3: TGTGCCAGCAGCCCGGACAGGGGGCGCCATGGCTACACCTTC.

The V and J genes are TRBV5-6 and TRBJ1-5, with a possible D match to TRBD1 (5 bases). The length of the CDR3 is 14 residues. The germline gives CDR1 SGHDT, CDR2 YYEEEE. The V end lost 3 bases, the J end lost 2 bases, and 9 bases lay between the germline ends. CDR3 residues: CASSSRTRNQPQHF. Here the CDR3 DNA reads TGTGCCAGCAGCTCCCGGACACGCAATCAGCCCCAGCATTTT. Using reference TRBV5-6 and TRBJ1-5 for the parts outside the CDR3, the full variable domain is DAGVTQSPTHLIKTRGQQVTLRCSPKSGHDTVSWYQQALGQGPQFIFQYYEEEERQRGNFPDRFSGHQFPNYSSELNVNALLLGDSALYLCASSSRTRNQPQHFGDGTRLSIL.

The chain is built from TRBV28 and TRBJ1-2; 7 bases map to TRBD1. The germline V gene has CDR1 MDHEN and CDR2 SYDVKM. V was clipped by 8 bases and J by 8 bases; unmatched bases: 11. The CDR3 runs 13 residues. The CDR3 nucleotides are TGTGCCAGCCTACAGGGACAGTCGCGCGGCTACACCTTC. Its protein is CASLQGQSRGYTF.

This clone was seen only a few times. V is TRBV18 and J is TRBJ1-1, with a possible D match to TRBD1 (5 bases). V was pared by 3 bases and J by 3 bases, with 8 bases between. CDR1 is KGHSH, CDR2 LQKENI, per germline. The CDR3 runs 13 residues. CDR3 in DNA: TGTGCCAGCTCACCTCTAGGGGACACTGAAGCTTTCTTT. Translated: CASSPLGDTEAFF.

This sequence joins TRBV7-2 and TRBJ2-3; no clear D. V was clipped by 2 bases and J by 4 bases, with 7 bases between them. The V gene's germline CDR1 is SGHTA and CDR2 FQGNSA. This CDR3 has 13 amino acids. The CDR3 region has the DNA TGTGCCAGCAGCTTACCAGGCCCAGATACGCAGTATTTT. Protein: CASSLPGPDTQYF.

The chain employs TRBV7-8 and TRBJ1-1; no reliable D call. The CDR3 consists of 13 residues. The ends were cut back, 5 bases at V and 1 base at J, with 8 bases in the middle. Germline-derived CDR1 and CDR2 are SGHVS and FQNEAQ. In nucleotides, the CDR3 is TGTGCCAGCAGCCCTCAGGAGAACACTGAAGCTTTCTTT. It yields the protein CASSPQENTEAFF.

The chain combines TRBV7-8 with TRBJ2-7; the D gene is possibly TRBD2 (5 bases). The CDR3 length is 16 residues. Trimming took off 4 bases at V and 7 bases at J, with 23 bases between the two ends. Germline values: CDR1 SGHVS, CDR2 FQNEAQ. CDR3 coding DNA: TGTGCCAGCAGCTCCACCCCCGGAGGAGGTATGGGTGAGCAGTACTTC. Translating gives CASSSTPGGGMGEQYF.

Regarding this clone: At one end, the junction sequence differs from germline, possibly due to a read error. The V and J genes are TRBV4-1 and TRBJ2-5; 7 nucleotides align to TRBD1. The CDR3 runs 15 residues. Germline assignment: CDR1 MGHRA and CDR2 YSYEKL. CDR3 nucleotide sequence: TGTGCCAGCAGCCAAGAAGGGGGACAGCAAGAGACCCAGTACTTC. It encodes CASSQEGGQQETQYF.

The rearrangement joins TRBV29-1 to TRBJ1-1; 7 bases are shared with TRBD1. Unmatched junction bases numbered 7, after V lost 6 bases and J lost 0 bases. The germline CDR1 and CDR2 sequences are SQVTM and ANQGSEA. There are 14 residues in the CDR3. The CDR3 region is CSVVSDRLNTEAFF. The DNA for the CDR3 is TGCAGCGTCGTATCGGACAGGTTGAACACTGAAGCTTTCTTT.

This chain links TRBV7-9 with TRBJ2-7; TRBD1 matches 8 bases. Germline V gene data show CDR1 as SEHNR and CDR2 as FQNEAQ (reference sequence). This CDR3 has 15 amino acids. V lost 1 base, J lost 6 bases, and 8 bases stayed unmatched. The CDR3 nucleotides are TGTGCCAGCAGCTTAGGGACAGGGTCTTCCGGCGAGCAGTACTTC. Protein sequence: CASSLGTGSSGEQYF.

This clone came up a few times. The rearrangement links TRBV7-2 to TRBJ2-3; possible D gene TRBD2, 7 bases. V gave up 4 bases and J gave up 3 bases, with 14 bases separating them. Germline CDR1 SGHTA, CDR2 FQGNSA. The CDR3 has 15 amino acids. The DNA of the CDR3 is TGTGCCAGCAGCTGGGGGGGGCCCCAAACAGATACGCAGTATTTT. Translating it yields CASSWGGPQTDTQYF.

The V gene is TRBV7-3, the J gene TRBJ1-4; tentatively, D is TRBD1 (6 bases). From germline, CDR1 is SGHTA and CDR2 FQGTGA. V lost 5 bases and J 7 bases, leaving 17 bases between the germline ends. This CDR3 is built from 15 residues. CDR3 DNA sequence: TGTGCCAGCAGCGAGGGCGGGGGACACTCTGAAAAACTGTTTTTT. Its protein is CASSEGGGHSEKLFF.

DNA for the CDR3: TGTGCCAGCTCACCTGGACAGCGAGCTAACTATGGCTACACCTTC. This translates into CASSPGQRANYGYTF. This sequence joins TRBV18 and TRBJ1-2, with TRBD1 as a possible D gene (6 bases). The CDR3 loop spans 15 amino acids. CDR1 and CDR2 (germline): KGHSH, LQKENI. Trimming took off 3 bases at V and 0 bases at J, with 11 bases between the two ends.

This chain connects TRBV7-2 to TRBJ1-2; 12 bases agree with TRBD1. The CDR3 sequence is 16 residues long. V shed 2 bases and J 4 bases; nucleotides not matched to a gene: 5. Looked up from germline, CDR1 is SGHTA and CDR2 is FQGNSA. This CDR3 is CASSLTGTGGGYGYTF. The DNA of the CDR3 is TGTGCCAGCAGCTTAACCGGGACAGGGGGCGGCTATGGCTACACCTTC.

The CDR3 coding sequence is TGTGCCAGCAGCCTACAGGGGGGCGCGGTAATCACAGATACGCAGTATTTT. Its translation is CASSLQGGAVITDTQYF. The chain combines TRBV7-3 with TRBJ2-3; 8 bases map to TRBD1. J was trimmed by 2 bases and V by 5 bases; bases with no gene match: 12. CDR1 SGHTA and CDR2 FQGTGA come from the germline V gene. CDR3 length equals 17 residues.

Written as DNA, the CDR3 is TGTGCCAGCAGTCTCCGGTTCGGGGTAGAGGATTCACCCCTCCACTTT. This codes for CASSLRFGVEDSPLHF. The chain combines TRBV7-2 with TRBJ1-6; D is undetermined. Germline assignment: CDR1 SGHTA and CDR2 FQGNSA. Trimming removed 6 bases at V and 8 bases at J, with 20 bases between. This CDR3 is 16 amino acids long.

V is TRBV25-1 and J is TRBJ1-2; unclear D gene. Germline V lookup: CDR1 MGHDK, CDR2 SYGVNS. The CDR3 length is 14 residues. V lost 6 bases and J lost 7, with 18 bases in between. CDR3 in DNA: TGTGCCAGCAGGACGTTCGAGGGTTTGGGTGGCTACACCTTC. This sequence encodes CASRTFEGLGGYTF.

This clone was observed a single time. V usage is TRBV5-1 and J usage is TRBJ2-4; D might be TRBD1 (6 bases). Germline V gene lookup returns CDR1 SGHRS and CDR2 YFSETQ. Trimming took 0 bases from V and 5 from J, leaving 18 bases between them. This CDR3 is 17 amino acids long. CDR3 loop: CASSLESPGAKENIQYF. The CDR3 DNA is TGCGCCAGCAGCTTGGAGTCGCCAGGGGCGAAGGAAAACATTCAGTACTTC.

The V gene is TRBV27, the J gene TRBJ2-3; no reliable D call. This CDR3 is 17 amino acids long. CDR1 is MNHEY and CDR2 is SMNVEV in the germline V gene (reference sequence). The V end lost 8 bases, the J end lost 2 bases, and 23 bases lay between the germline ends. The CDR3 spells CASRLVGIGRDTDTQYF. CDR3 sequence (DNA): TGTGCCAGCCGCCTTGTTGGTATCGGTAGAGACACAGATACGCAGTATTTT.

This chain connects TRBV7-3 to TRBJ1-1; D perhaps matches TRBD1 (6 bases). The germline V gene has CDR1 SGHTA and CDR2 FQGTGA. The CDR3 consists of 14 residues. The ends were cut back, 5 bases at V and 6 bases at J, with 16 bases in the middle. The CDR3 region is CASSPRGGDAEAFF. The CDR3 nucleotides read TGTGCCAGCAGCCCGCGAGGGGGTGATGCTGAAGCTTTCTTT. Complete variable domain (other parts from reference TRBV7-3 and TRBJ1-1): GAGVSQTPSNKVTEKGKYVELRCDPISGHTALYWYRQSLGQGPEFLIYFQGTGAADDSGLPNDRFFAVRPEGSVSTLKIQRTERGDSAVYLCASSPRGGDAEAFFGQGTRLTVV.

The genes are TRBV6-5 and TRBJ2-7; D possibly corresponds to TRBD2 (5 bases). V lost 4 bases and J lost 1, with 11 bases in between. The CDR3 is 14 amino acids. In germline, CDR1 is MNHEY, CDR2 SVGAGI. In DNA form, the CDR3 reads TGTGCCAGCAGTTCGGCAAGCGGTTCCTACGAGCAGTACTTC. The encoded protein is CASSSASGSYEQYF.

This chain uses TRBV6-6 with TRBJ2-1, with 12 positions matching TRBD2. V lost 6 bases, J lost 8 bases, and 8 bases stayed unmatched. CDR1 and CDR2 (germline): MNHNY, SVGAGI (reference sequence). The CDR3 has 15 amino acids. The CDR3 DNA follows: TGTGCCAGCAGCCGGACTAGCGGGACTGAAGATGAGCAGTTCTTC. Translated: CASSRTSGTEDEQFF.